Each of the 13 T cell receptor beta chains below was sequenced from the same sample in a study of PD-L1 blockade in urothelial cancer. Libraries were prepared by immunoSEQ multiplex PCR; TCRdb keeps only in-frame clonotypes and omits some of them. The sample shows tens of thousands of clones, around 86% of them seen only once. Time point defined: pretreatment peripheral blood. The sequenced sample was PBMCs, obtained around atezolizumab (anti-PD-L1) treatment. The receptors originated from a man aged 60-69 years with urothelial cancer.

The chain uses TRBV28 and TRBJ1-4; the D gene is possibly TRBD1 (6 bases). CDR1 is MDHEN, CDR2 SYDVKM, per germline. The germline V and J ends were trimmed by 8 bases and 0 bases, with 10 bases remaining between them. The CDR3 is 14 residues long. CDR3 protein: CASGRQATNEKLFF. CDR3 bases: TGTGCCAGCGGACGACAGGCAACTAATGAAAAACTGTTTTTT.

In DNA form, the CDR3 reads TGCGCCAGCAAAGATGGTGCCACTTACGACGAGCAGTACTTC. It is translated as CASKDGATYDEQYF. This chain joins TRBV5-1 and TRBJ2-7, with unresolved D. The ends were cut back, 6 bases at V and 5 bases at J, with 18 bases in the middle. CDR3 length equals 14 residues. The V gene's germline CDR1 is SGHRS and CDR2 YFSETQ.

This clone was seen a handful of times. The V call is TRBV5-1, the J call TRBJ2-7, with D unresolved. V dropped 2 bases and J dropped 0 bases, with 9 bases sitting between them. The CDR3 runs 14 residues. Germline V gene lookup returns CDR1 SGHRS and CDR2 YFSETQ. The CDR3 sequence is CASSLSQSSYEQYF. CDR3 coding DNA: TGCGCCAGCAGCTTATCACAGAGCTCCTACGAGCAGTACTTC.

V is TRBV2 and J is TRBJ2-5; 7 bases line up with TRBD2. Germline V gene data show CDR1 as SNHLY and CDR2 as FYNNEI. The junction had 2 bases not matched to a gene; V was cut back by 3 bases and J by 7 bases. The CDR3 runs 12 residues. The CDR3 reads CASSDGGGTQYF. CDR3 bases: TGTGCCAGCAGTGATGGGGGGGGGACCCAGTACTTC.

The chain recombines TRBV7-9 with TRBJ2-3; TRBD2 aligns across 8 bases. V dropped 2 bases and J dropped 0; count of bases not matched to a gene: 7. Germline V lookup: CDR1 SEHNR, CDR2 FQNEAQ (reference sequence). The CDR3 totals 17 residues. The CDR3 DNA is TGTGCCAGCAGCTTAATAAGCGGGGGCACTAGCACAGATACGCAGTATTTT. Amino acid sequence: CASSLISGGTSTDTQYF.

This chain joins TRBV5-4 and TRBJ2-5; no clear D gene. This CDR3 contains 12 residues. Trimming removed 5 bases at V and 3 bases at J, with 8 bases between. Germline assignment: CDR1 SGHNT and CDR2 YYREEE (reference sequence). Here the CDR3 reads CASSSGEETQYF. The CDR3 region has the DNA TGTGCCAGCAGTTCCGGAGAAGAGACCCAGTACTTC.

The chain links TRBV19 to TRBJ1-6; the D is unclear. The CDR3 is 16 amino acids. The V end lost 3 bases, the J end lost 0 bases, and 9 bases lay between the germline ends. Looked up from germline, CDR1 is LNHDA and CDR2 is SQIVND (reference sequence). The CDR3 protein is CASSISLASYNSPLHF. The CDR3 bases are TGTGCCAGTAGTATCTCCTTGGCCTCCTATAATTCACCCCTCCACTTT.

The chain's CDR3 is CATRRGNLYEQYF. For the CDR3, the DNA is TGTGCCACCCGGCGGGGCAACCTGTACGAGCAGTACTTC. This rearrangement joins TRBV6-6 to TRBJ2-7; TRBD2 is a possible D gene (6 bases). V lost 10 bases, J lost 4 bases, and 17 bases lay in between. Germline lookup yields CDR1 MNHNY and CDR2 SVGAGI (reference sequence). The CDR3 is made up of 13 amino acids.

This sequence joins TRBV5-1 and TRBJ1-6; 8 nucleotides match TRBD1. The CDR3 is made up of 15 amino acids. Germline V lookup: CDR1 SGHRS, CDR2 YFSETQ. The trim removed 4 bases at V and 7 bases at J, leaving 7 bases unmatched. The DNA of the CDR3 is TGCGCCAGCAGCCCCGGACAGGGCCTAAATTCACCCCTCCACTTT. Its protein product is CASSPGQGLNSPLHF. The full variable domain, completed using reference TRBV5-1 and TRBJ1-6, is KAGVTQTPRYLIKTRGQQVTLSCSPISGHRSVSWYQQTPGQGLQFLFEYFSETQRNKGNFPGRFSGRQFSNSRSEMNVSTLELGDSALYLCASSPGQGLNSPLHFGNGTRLTVT.

In DNA, the CDR3 is TGTGCCAGCAGCCAAGGGGCAGGGGGCTATAACTATGGCTACACCTTC. Residues: CASSQGAGGYNYGYTF. The V call is TRBV4-2, the J call TRBJ1-2; TRBD1 matches at 8 bases. The V gene end was trimmed by 1 base and the J gene end by 1 base; junction bases not matched to a gene: 5. Germline V gene sequence: CDR1 LGHNA, CDR2 YNFKEQ. The CDR3 covers 16 residues.

This sequence joins TRBV11-2 and TRBJ2-3, with D perhaps matching TRBD2 (5 bases). CDR3 length: 15 amino acids. The germline V and J ends were trimmed by 5 bases and 0 bases, with 12 bases remaining between them. Per germline, CDR1 SGHAT and CDR2 FQNNGV. CDR3 bases: TGTGCCAGCAGCGCCACTAGACTTAGCACAGATACGCAGTATTTT. This translates into CASSATRLSTDTQYF.

V and J are TRBV7-2 and TRBJ2-1, with no clear D. The CDR3 extends over 13 amino acids. The V gene lost 3 bases and the J gene lost 2 bases, with 5 bases spanning the gap. The germline gives CDR1 SGHTA, CDR2 FQGNSA. The CDR3 DNA reads TGTGCCAGCAGCTTTGAGCCCTACAATGAGCAGTTCTTC. Amino acid sequence: CASSFEPYNEQFF.

The rearrangement links TRBV2 to TRBJ2-7; 8 bases match TRBD1. CDR3 length: 15 amino acids. J lost 3 bases, V lost 1 base, and 5 bases had no gene match. Germline CDR1 is SNHLY and CDR2 is FYNNEI. The CDR3 region is CASSEGDRPLYEQYF. The CDR3 DNA is TGTGCCAGCAGTGAAGGGGACAGGCCCCTCTACGAGCAGTACTTC.